This T cell receptor (beta chain) was profiled in a study of T cell responses to AZD1222 COVID-19 vaccine. Study outcomes and limitations: White British people made up most donors, females outnumbered males, and clonal diversity was possibly underestimated.

The data were produced by immunoSEQ multiplex PCR, yet TCRdb's version contains in-frame clones alone and is incomplete. The sample has 25,000 to 35,000 clones; around 78% are singletons. Regarding this clone: Its target is unknown.

The CDR3 has 15 residues. Trimming cost V 3 bases and J 7 bases; bases outside gene matches: 7. The germline CDR1 and CDR2 sequences are MGHDK and SYGVNS. The chain employs TRBV25-1 and TRBJ2-1, with 9 bases fitting TRBD1. This TCR was sampled from an adult in good health. The material was peripheral blood, obtained on day 0 of AZD1222 vaccination. The CDR3 loop is CASSDPSTGGNEQFF. The DNA for the CDR3 is TGTGCCAGCAGTGATCCATCGACAGGGGGAAATGAGCAGTTCTTC.